This entry features one T cell receptor beta chain sequence. The data belong to a study of blood T cell repertoires in COVID-19. In the study overall: Sources were T cells, B-cell-depleted T cells, or PBMCs; the material itself was cDNA or gDNA.

From germline, CDR1 is MNHEY and CDR2 SMNVEV (reference sequence). CDR3 length: 16 residues. V was pared by 6 bases and J by 4 bases, with 12 bases of the junction left unmatched. Sequencing was performed with immunoSEQ multiplex PCR; in TCRdb, only in-frame clones are kept and a portion is missing. This sample carries some 120,000 clones, roughly nine tenths of them seen once, and the ten largest clones take approximately 28%. The sequence was collected from a man between 65 and 85 years old with active or convalescent COVID-19. The genes are TRBV27 and TRBJ1-2, with 9 bases aligning to TRBD1. Sequences were obtained from peripheral blood. CDR3 DNA: TGTGCCAGCAGCGTTCGAAGGGGACAGGGTTTCTATGGCTACACCTTC. Translating gives CASSVRRGQGFYGYTF.